This T cell receptor (beta chain) was identified during a study of T cells after yellow fever vaccination. The overall study: Fractions with few cells were prepared using SMART-Seq v4 Ultra Low Input. The study's findings and limits: Abundant contaminating clonotypes from the bulk population could appear in FACS-sorted repertoires.

They built TCR cDNA with 5'RACE template switching, a step that put in a universal primer site and UMIs. TCRdb re-derived calls from the 5' RACE reads in MiXCR, one entry per CDR3 protein. This table holds 620,000 or so distinct CDR3 sequences, less than 20% found once. Germline-derived CDR1 and CDR2 are MNHNY and SVGAGI (reference sequence). V lost 6 bases to trimming and J lost 7 bases; unmatched junction nucleotides: 7. This CDR3 spans 13 amino acids. This clonotype was observed a few times. Its antigen is not identified. Sequencing used PBMCs, obtained 4 to 5 days after the first yellow fever vaccination. The chain has TRBV6-6 and TRBJ1-2; TRBD1 matches 8 bases. The TCR comes from a young man who received the YFV17D yellow fever vaccine. In DNA form, the CDR3 reads TGTGCCAGCAGAGAGACGACAGGGGCTGGCTACACCTTC. This sequence encodes CASRETTGAGYTF.